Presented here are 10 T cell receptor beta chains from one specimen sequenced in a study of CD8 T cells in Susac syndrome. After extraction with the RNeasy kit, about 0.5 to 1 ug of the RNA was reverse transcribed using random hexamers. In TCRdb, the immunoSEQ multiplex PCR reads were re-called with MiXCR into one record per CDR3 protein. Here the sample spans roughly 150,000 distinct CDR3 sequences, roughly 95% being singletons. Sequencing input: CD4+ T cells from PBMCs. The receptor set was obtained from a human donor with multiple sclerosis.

The CDR3 protein is CASKGDTRGTEAFF. CDR3 nucleotides: TGTGCCAGCAAGGGGGACACCCGAGGCACTGAAGCTTTCTTT. The chain recombines TRBV2 with TRBJ1-1; D possibly corresponds to TRBD1 (6 bases). Germline V lookup: CDR1 SNHLY, CDR2 FYNNEI. The CDR3 consists of 14 residues. V gave up 7 bases and J gave up 4 bases, with 16 bases separating them.

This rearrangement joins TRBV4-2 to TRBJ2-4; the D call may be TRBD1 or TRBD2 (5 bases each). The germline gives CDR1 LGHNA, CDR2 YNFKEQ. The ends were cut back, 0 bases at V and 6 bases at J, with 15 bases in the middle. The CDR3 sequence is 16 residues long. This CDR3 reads CASSQEFQGAVNIQYF. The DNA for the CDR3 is TGTGCCAGCAGCCAAGAATTCCAGGGAGCGGTAAACATTCAGTACTTC.

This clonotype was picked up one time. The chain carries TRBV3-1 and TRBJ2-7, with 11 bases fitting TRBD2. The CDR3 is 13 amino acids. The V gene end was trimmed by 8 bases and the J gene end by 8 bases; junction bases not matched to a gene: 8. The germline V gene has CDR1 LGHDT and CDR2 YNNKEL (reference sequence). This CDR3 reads CASRKTSGNQQYF. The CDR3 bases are TGTGCCAGCCGTAAGACTAGCGGGAATCAGCAGTACTTC.

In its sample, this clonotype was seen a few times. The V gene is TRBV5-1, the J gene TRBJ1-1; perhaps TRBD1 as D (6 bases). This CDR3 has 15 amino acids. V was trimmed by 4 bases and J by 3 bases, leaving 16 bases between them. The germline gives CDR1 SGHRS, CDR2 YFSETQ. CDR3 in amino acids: CASSQPGRGDTEAFF. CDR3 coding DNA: TGCGCCAGCAGCCAACCGGGAAGGGGGGACACTGAAGCTTTCTTT.

CDR3 DNA: TGTGCCAGCATTCCCAGCGGGAGTCGGTACAATGAGCAGTTCTTC. It specifies CASIPSGSRYNEQFF. The rearrangement links TRBV6-5 to TRBJ2-1; 8 positions agree with TRBD2. The J segment lost 4 bases and the V segment lost 7 bases, leaving 9 bases of the junction unmatched. The CDR3 length is 15 residues. Germline V gene data show CDR1 as MNHEY and CDR2 as SVGAGI.

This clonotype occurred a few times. The CDR3 DNA follows: TGCAGCGTCCATCAGGGTAACTCCTACGAGCAGTACTTC. Translation: CSVHQGNSYEQYF. The V and J genes are TRBV29-1 and TRBJ2-7; a possible D gene is TRBD1 (5 bases). Trimming removed 6 bases at V and 0 bases at J, with 12 bases between. The CDR3 contains 13 residues. Germline lookup yields CDR1 SQVTM and CDR2 ANQGSEA.

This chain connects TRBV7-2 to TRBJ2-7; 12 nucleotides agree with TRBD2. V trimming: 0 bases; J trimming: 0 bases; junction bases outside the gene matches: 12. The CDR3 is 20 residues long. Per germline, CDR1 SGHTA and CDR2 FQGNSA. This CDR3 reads CASSLAPDLLAGGISYEQYF. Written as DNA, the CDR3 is TGTGCCAGCAGCTTAGCCCCCGACTTACTAGCGGGAGGCATCTCCTACGAGCAGTACTTC.

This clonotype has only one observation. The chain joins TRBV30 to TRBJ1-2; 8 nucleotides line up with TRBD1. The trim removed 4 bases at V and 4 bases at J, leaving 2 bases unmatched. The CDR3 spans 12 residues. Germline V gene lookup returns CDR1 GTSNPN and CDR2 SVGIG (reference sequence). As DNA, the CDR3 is TGTGCCTGGATGACAGGGGTCTATGGCTACACCTTC. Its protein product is CAWMTGVYGYTF.

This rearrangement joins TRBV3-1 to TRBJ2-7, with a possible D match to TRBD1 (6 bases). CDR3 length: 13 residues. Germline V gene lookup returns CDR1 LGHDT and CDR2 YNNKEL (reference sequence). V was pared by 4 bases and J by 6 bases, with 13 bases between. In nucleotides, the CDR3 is TGTGCCAGCAGCCCCCGTGAGGACAGCGAGCAGTACTTC. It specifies CASSPREDSEQYF.

The CDR3 coding sequence is TGCGCCAGCAGCCAATTAGGTGGCGGGGAGCTGTTTTTT. This sequence encodes CASSQLGGGELFF. This sequence joins TRBV5-1 and TRBJ2-2; no clear D gene. Deletions cut 4 bases from V and 7 bases from J, with 11 bases between. The CDR3 is made up of 13 amino acids. Germline CDR1 SGHRS, CDR2 YFSETQ.